The clone carrying this T cell receptor (beta chain) occurred once. The CDR3 is 12 amino acids. The J segment lost 9 bases and the V segment lost 1 base, leaving 1 base of the junction unmatched. CDR1 and CDR2 from the germline V gene are SGHDN and FVKESK. Whenever a sample was processed, at least 6.5 million PBMCs were isolated. The authors extracted at least 5 micrograms of total RNA per sample. The data are from a study of blood T cells in healthy people across ages. The use of a sample-barcoded 5' primer and a J-beta primer mix characterized a second PCR of about 7 to 12 cycles. TCRdb recomputed calls from the 5' RACE reads with MiXCR, one row per CDR3 protein. The table has hundreds of thousands of distinct CDR3 sequences, more than 40% seen once.

The clonotype originates from a man between 60 and 70 years old in good health. The sequenced sample was blood. The chain joins TRBV14 to TRBJ2-5, with TRBD2 matching 8 bases. The CDR3 reads CASSQGRGAQYF. CDR3 sequence (DNA): TGTGCCAGCAGCCAAGGGCGGGGGGCCCAGTACTTC.